These 21 T cell receptor beta chains share one sample of origin, sequenced in a study of tumor and adjacent non-tumor tissue in lung cancer. The library came from three nested PCR rounds adapted from ARM-PCR protocols. Via MiXCR, TCRdb re-called the multiplex PCR reads, giving one row per CDR3 protein. The sample has around 99,000 distinct CDR3 sequences; about 75% are singletons. The template was RNA from unsorted bulk tissue. The sequencing sample was made of lung tumor tissue. These TCRs come from a woman in her sixties with non-small cell lung cancer.

This clonotype was seen more than once but under ten times. The chain combines TRBV11-3 with TRBJ2-1, with 7 bases identical to TRBD2. The germline V gene encodes CDR1 SGHNT and CDR2 YENEEA. The CDR3 sequence is 15 residues long. Germline trimming cut 4 bases from V and 0 bases from J; bases unmatched to any gene: 3. In DNA, the CDR3 is TGTGCCAGCAGCTATAGCGGGTACTCCTACAATGAGCAGTTCTTC. It specifies CASSYSGYSYNEQFF.

Points on this clonotype: In this CDR3 the conserved last residue, phenylalanine or tryptophan, is missing, so a read error is likely. The chain joins TRBV11-2 to TRBJ1-2; D uncertain. CDR3 size: 13 residues. Germline loops: CDR1 SGHAT, CDR2 FQNNGV. The CDR3, as DNA: TGTGCCGGCAGCGCCCTCAGAGGCGGTGGCTACACCTTA. It encodes CAGSALRGGGYTL.

Of note for this clonotype: Sequence at one end of the junction differs from germline and may be a read error. This chain uses TRBV5-1 with TRBJ1-1, with a weak D call TRBD1 (6 bases). Germline CDR1 SGHRS, CDR2 YFSETQ. This CDR3 spans 16 amino acids. CDR3 DNA sequence: TGCGCCAGCAGCATGTCAGAAACAGGGTCGGGCACTGGAGCTTTCTTT. It encodes CASSMSETGSGTGAFF.

This clonotype has at least ten counts. This chain uses TRBV11-2 with TRBJ2-1; a weak D match, TRBD1 (6 bases). V was cut by 0 bases and J by 12 bases, with 12 bases left in between. The CDR3 extends over 13 amino acids. CDR1 and CDR2 from the germline V gene are SGHAT and FQNNGV. CDR3 DNA: TGTGCCAGCAGCTTAGATCCACAGGGTATGCAGTTCTTC. Translated: CASSLDPQGMQFF. The whole variable domain, filled in from reference TRBV11-2 and TRBJ2-1, reads EAGVAQSPRYKIIEKRQSVAFWCNPISGHATLYWYQQILGQGPKLLIQFQNNGVVDDSQLPKDRFSAERLKGVDSTLKIQPAKLEDSAVYLCASSLDPQGMQFFGPGTRLTVL.

This clonotype was recorded at least ten times. V is TRBV5-5 and J is TRBJ2-6, with D perhaps assigned TRBD1 or TRBD2 (6 bases each). CDR3 length: 15 residues. Trimming left V 3 bases short and J 4 bases short, with 11 bases between. Germline loops: CDR1 SGHKS, CDR2 YYEKEE (reference sequence). This chain's CDR3 is CASSYTGRGANVLTF. Written as DNA, the CDR3 is TGTGCCAGCAGCTACACAGGGAGGGGGGCCAACGTCCTGACTTTC.

With regard to this clonotype: The conserved final phenylalanine or tryptophan is absent from the CDR3, which likely points to a read error. The chain combines TRBV6-2 or TRBV6-3 with TRBJ1-1; D is possibly TRBD1 (5 bases). The CDR3 runs 13 residues. Germline assignment: CDR1 MNHEY and CDR2 SVGEGT. Deletions cut 4 bases from V and 5 bases from J, with 11 bases between. The CDR3 DNA sequence: TGTGCCAGCAGTTGCGTGGGGGATACTGAAGCTTTCTCT. Its protein product is CASSCVGDTEAFS.

The sample holds one count of this clonotype. The chain is built from TRBV28 and TRBJ1-4, with no clear D. Trimming removed 10 bases from V and 10 bases from J, with 19 bases in between. Germline values: CDR1 MDHEN, CDR2 SYDVKM. CDR3 length: 13 amino acids. The DNA for the CDR3 is TGTGCCATGAGGTATACTGACGCTCCAAAACTGTTTTTT. Protein product: CAMRYTDAPKLFF.

Worth noting for this clonotype: One junction end does not reproduce the germline sequence, and a read error may be involved. The CDR3 DNA sequence: TGTGCCAGCAAAAACACTGCCCAACAAGAGACCCAGTACTTT. Amino acids: CASKNTAQQETQYF. The rearrangement uses TRBV6-2 or TRBV6-3 and TRBJ2-5; no firm D call. CDR3 size: 14 residues. Germline lookup yields CDR1 MNHEY and CDR2 SVGEGT.

With respect to this clonotype: With a much larger clone just one base away, this may be a read error. The chain is built from TRBV12-3 or TRBV12-4 and TRBJ1-3, with no clear D. V was pared by 5 bases and J by 6 bases, with 11 bases between. The CDR3 spans 13 residues. The chain's CDR3 is CASSGLRLNTIYF. In DNA form, the CDR3 reads TGTGCCAGCAGTGGACTTAGGTTAAACACCATATATTTT.

A word on this clonotype: One end of the junction does not line up with germline, which may come from a read error. J is TRBJ2-7 and V is TRBV5-5, with D possibly matching TRBD2 (5 bases). Germline V CDR1 and CDR2: SGHKS, YYEKEE (reference sequence). CDR3 length equals 12 residues. CDR3 in amino acids: CTSSSRTRVQYF. CDR3 bases: TGTACCAGCAGCTCAAGGACTCGCGTGCAGTACTTC.

As concerns this clonotype: It may be a read error: a sequence one base away is much more abundant. The chain has TRBV5-5 and TRBJ2-5, with 8 bases lining up with TRBD2. Germline CDR1 and CDR2: SGHKS and YYEKEE (reference sequence). V lost 0 bases, J lost 2 bases, and 6 bases stayed unmatched. This CDR3 region has 16 residues. The CDR3, as DNA: TGTGCCAGCAGCTTGGGTCATGGCGGGGGGCAAGAGACCCAGTACTTC. This sequence encodes CASSLGHGGGQETQYF.

The chain links TRBV29-1 to TRBJ1-1; D is ambiguous. The CDR3 spans 13 residues. V was clipped by 2 bases and J by 3 bases, with 10 bases between them. Per the germline V gene, CDR1 is SQVTM and CDR2 is ANQGSEA. CDR3 sequence: CSVETNIYTEAFF. CDR3 DNA: TGCAGCGTTGAAACGAATATTTACACTGAAGCTTTCTTT.

V usage is TRBV4-3 and J usage is TRBJ2-1; no definite D call. Germline V lookup: CDR1 LGHNA, CDR2 YSLEER. This CDR3 contains 14 residues. V lost 3 bases and J 3 bases, leaving 9 bases between the germline ends. The chain's CDR3 is CASSQVDIYNEQFF. In nucleotides, the CDR3 is TGCGCCAGCAGCCAGGTAGACATCTACAATGAGCAGTTCTTC.

Details on this clonotype: Since a much larger clone is just one base distant, this may be a read error. The chain links TRBV20-1 to TRBJ1-1, with D maybe TRBD1 (6 bases). This CDR3 contains 13 residues. Germline values: CDR1 DFQATT, CDR2 SNEGSKA (reference sequence). The CDR3 loop reads CNASKKQGGKAFF. CDR3 coding DNA: TGCAATGCTAGTAAGAAACAGGGAGGTAAAGCTTTCTTT.

To note about this clonotype: One end of the junction fails to match germline, which may point to a read error. J is TRBJ1-2 and V is TRBV4-3; weak D call: TRBD1 (6 bases). Germline V gene data show CDR1 as LGHNA and CDR2 as YSLEER. This CDR3 has 18 amino acids. The CDR3: CANSQDFPGNRANYGYTF. The CDR3 bases are TGCGCCAACAGCCAAGACTTCCCGGGGAACAGGGCTAACTATGGCTACACCTTC.

Details on this clonotype: One end of the junction fails to match germline, which may point to a read error. The rearrangement uses TRBV11-2 and TRBJ1-2; D unresolved. CDR3 size: 15 residues. Germline V gene sequence: CDR1 SGHAT, CDR2 FQNNGV. The CDR3 spells CASSRTAGSLLRYTF. In nucleotides, the CDR3 is TGTGCCAGCAGTCGGACGGCGGGCAGCCTCCTCCGCTACACATTC.

Remarks on this clonotype: At one boundary the junction diverges from the germline segment, which might be a read error. The V gene is TRBV12-3 or TRBV12-4, the J gene TRBJ2-4; TRBD2 agrees at 11 bases. The CDR3 covers 12 residues. CDR3 coding DNA: TGTGCTAGCAGCTCGAGACTAGCGGGATTGTACTTC. It is translated as CASSSRLAGLYF.

A remark on this clonotype: A junction boundary mismatches the germline segment, possibly from a read error. The gene calls are TRBV5-1 and TRBJ1-1; D is uncertain. The germline V gene has CDR1 SGHRS and CDR2 YFSETQ. The CDR3 is 13 amino acids. Written as DNA, the CDR3 is TGCGCCAGCAGCTTGGGCGGGAACACTGAAGGTTTCTTC. It specifies CASSLGGNTEGFF.

Concerning this clonotype itself: Relative to the germline gene, one junction end is altered; a read error may explain this. The chain links TRBV6-5 to TRBJ2-1; 8 positions agree with TRBD1. The CDR3 is 16 amino acids. CDR1 and CDR2 from the germline V gene are MNHEY and SVGAGI. The CDR3 coding sequence is TGTACCAGCAGTTACTATGCGTGGCAGGGGGCAGATGTGCAGTTCTTC. This gives the protein CTSSYYAWQGADVQFF.

A single count supports this clonotype. At one boundary the junction diverges from the germline segment, which might be a read error. V gene TRBV4-3 combines with J gene TRBJ1-2, with D hard to call. Germline V gives CDR1 LGHNA, CDR2 YSLEER. The CDR3 sequence is 15 residues long. CDR3 sequence reads: CASCQEARALDGYTF. The CDR3 DNA reads as TGCGCCAGCTGCCAAGAGGCTCGGGCCTTGGATGGCTACACCTTC.

V is TRBV30 and J is TRBJ1-4; no reliable D call. The germline V gene has CDR1 GTSNPN and CDR2 SVGIG (reference sequence). The length of the CDR3 is 13 residues. With 0 bases removed from V and 5 bases from J, the gap between germline ends came to 7 bases. The CDR3 DNA reads as TGTGCCTGGAGTGTTACACAGAATGAAAAACTGTTTTTT. Translating it yields CAWSVTQNEKLFF.